A selection of T cell receptor beta chains follows, all from one sample in a study of early T cells in non-severe SARS-CoV-2 infection. TCRdb reanalysed the 5' RACE reads using MiXCR and keeps one entry per CDR3 protein. There are tens of thousands of distinct CDR3 sequences in the sample; about 12% occur only once, and around 7% lies in the top ten. The sample consisted of whole blood. These receptors were collected from an adult who was a healthcare worker with PCR-confirmed SARS-CoV-2 infection or an uninfected control (not recorded which). CDR3s include the opening cysteine and the closing phenylalanine or tryptophan. The D gene is left open where the match is weak. Part of the rows lack a size; the others show once, few, many or a class for expanded clones.

V: TRBV28; D: TRBD1; size: few; J: TRBJ1-3; DNA: TGTGCCAGCAGACGAACAGGGGGCACGGAAAACACCATATATTTT; CDR3: CASRRTGGTENTIYF
V: TRBV29-1; D: .; size: once; J: TRBJ2-7; DNA: TGCAGCGTTCAGACCGAGTACGAGCAGTACTTC; CDR3: CSVQTEYEQYF
V: TRBV20-1; D: TRBD2; size: few; J: TRBJ2-2; DNA: TGCAGTGCGAAAGGGACTAGCGGAAACTTCGGGGAGCTGTTTTTT; CDR3: CSAKGTSGNFGELFF
V: TRBV7-8; D: .; size: many; J: TRBJ1-5; DNA: TGTGCCAGCACAATCGAAAGCAATCAGCCCCAGCATTTT; CDR3: CASTIESNQPQHF
V: TRBV3-1; D: .; size: .; J: TRBJ2-3; DNA: TGTGCCAGCAGCCACAGGACGGGAAGCACAGATACGCAGTATTTT; CDR3: CASSHRTGSTDTQYF
V: TRBV5-1; D: .; size: few; J: TRBJ2-7; DNA: TGCGCCAGTAAAAGCGGGTCGAGCGACGAGCAGTACTTC; CDR3: CASKSGSSDEQYF
V: TRBV5-1; D: .; size: few; J: TRBJ1-2; DNA: TGCGCCAGCAGCTTGGACGGCGACTATGGCTACACCTTC; CDR3: CASSLDGDYGYTF
V: TRBV3-1; D: .; size: few; J: TRBJ2-3; DNA: TGTGCCAGCAGCCAAGAAACCTGGTACACAGATACGCAGTATTTT; CDR3: CASSQETWYTDTQYF
V: TRBV29-1; D: .; size: few; J: TRBJ2-1; DNA: TGCAGCGTGCGAGAGGGACGGCCTTTCTCCTACAATGAGCAGTTCTTC; CDR3: CSVREGRPFSYNEQFF
V: TRBV7-2; D: TRBD2; size: few; J: TRBJ2-3; DNA: TGTGCCAGCAGCCACCGACTAGCGGGAGGCGGAGATACGCAGTATTTT; CDR3: CASSHRLAGGGDTQYF
V: TRBV2; D: .; size: many; J: TRBJ1-1; DNA: TGTGCCAGCGGTGGGTGGGGGACTGAAGCTTTCTTT; CDR3: CASGGWGTEAFF
V: TRBV12-3/TRBV12-4; D: .; size: .; J: TRBJ1-6; DNA: TGTGCCAGCAGTAGCTCCTATAATTCACCCCTCCACTTT; CDR3: CASSSSYNSPLHF
V: TRBV6-2/TRBV6-3; D: .; size: .; J: TRBJ1-2; DNA: TGTGCCAGCAGGGACGGTACCTATGGCTACACCTTC; CDR3: CASRDGTYGYTF
V: TRBV4-2; D: TRBD2; size: few; J: TRBJ2-2; DNA: TGTGCCAGCAACCAAAATAGCGGGAGGGCCAGGGCAGACACCGGGGAGCTGTTTTTT; CDR3: CASNQNSGRARADTGELFF
V: TRBV7-3; D: TRBD1; size: .; J: TRBJ2-7; DNA: TGTGCCAGCAGCTTACAGGGGGCGCAGACCTACGAGCAGTACTTC; CDR3: CASSLQGAQTYEQYF
V: TRBV5-4; D: .; size: .; J: TRBJ2-3; DNA: TGTGCCAGCAGCTTGTCACGGGCTGGAGATACGCAGTATTTT; CDR3: CASSLSRAGDTQYF
V: TRBV4-3; D: .; size: many; J: TRBJ2-3; DNA: TGCGCCAGCAGCCAAGTCGCAGATACGCAGTATTTT; CDR3: CASSQVADTQYF
V: TRBV5-4; D: .; size: .; J: TRBJ2-3; DNA: TGTGCCAGCAGCCCGGACGGCCGAAGCACAGATACGCAGTATTTT; CDR3: CASSPDGRSTDTQYF
V: TRBV7-2; D: TRBD2; size: few; J: TRBJ2-3; DNA: TGTGCCAGCAGCTTAGCGCGGGGGGATACGCAGTATTTT; CDR3: CASSLARGDTQYF
V: TRBV29-1; D: .; size: many; J: TRBJ2-1; DNA: TGCAGCGTTTTGTCTAACCCCCAGAATGAGCAGTTCTTC; CDR3: CSVLSNPQNEQFF
V: TRBV5-1; D: .; size: few; J: TRBJ2-7; DNA: TGCGCCAGCAGCTCCGGATCCTACGAGCAGTACTTC; CDR3: CASSSGSYEQYF
V: TRBV2; D: .; size: .; J: TRBJ2-2; DNA: TGTGCCAGCAGTCGGACTTTCACCGGGGAGCTGTTTTTT; CDR3: CASSRTFTGELFF
V: TRBV7-8; D: .; size: few; J: TRBJ2-5; DNA: TGTGCCAGCAGCTTAGGGACCAGCCTAGGGCCACAGTACTTC; CDR3: CASSLGTSLGPQYF
V: TRBV12-3/TRBV12-4; D: TRBD2; size: .; J: TRBJ2-3; DNA: TGTGCCAGCAGCGGGACTAGCGGGAGGGGGACAGATACGCAGTATTTT; CDR3: CASSGTSGRGTDTQYF
V: TRBV7-9; D: .; size: .; J: TRBJ2-2; DNA: TGTGCCAGCAGCTTAGCGGGGACAACCCGGGAGCTGTTTTTT; CDR3: CASSLAGTTRELFF
V: TRBV11-2; D: .; size: many; J: TRBJ1-2; DNA: TGTGCCAGCAGCTTAGGACAGAAGTATGGCTACACCTTC; CDR3: CASSLGQKYGYTF
V: TRBV11-2; D: .; size: .; J: TRBJ2-1; DNA: TGTGCCAGCAGCTTAGTTTCCTGGCATGAGCAGTTCTTC; CDR3: CASSLVSWHEQFF
V: TRBV20-1; D: .; size: few; J: TRBJ2-5; DNA: TGCAGTGCTTGGGACCCCCAACTCCAAGAGACCCAGTACTTC; CDR3: CSAWDPQLQETQYF
V: TRBV29-1; D: .; size: many; J: TRBJ2-3; DNA: TGCAGCGTTCTCGGGGGTTCGACAGATACGCAGTATTTT; CDR3: CSVLGGSTDTQYF
V: TRBV7-9; D: TRBD2; size: few; J: TRBJ2-1; DNA: TGTGCCAGCGGGCTAGCGGGAGGCGATGAGCAGTTCTTC; CDR3: CASGLAGGDEQFF
V: TRBV2; D: .; size: .; J: TRBJ2-3; DNA: TGTGCCAGCAGGAGGGTAGAGATCACAGATACGCAGTATTTT; CDR3: CASRRVEITDTQYF
V: TRBV12-5; D: .; size: .; J: TRBJ2-2; DNA: TGTGCTAGTGGTTTGGTAGGTGGCACCGGGGAGCTGTTTTTT; CDR3: CASGLVGGTGELFF
V: TRBV6-2/TRBV6-3; D: .; size: many; J: TRBJ1-1; DNA: TGTGCCAGCAGTTACGGTGCTGAAGCTTTCTTT; CDR3: CASSYGAEAFF
V: TRBV6-1; D: .; size: many; J: TRBJ2-7; DNA: TGTGCCAGCAGTAACAGGGGAGGGGGCTCCTACGAGCAGTACTTC; CDR3: CASSNRGGGSYEQYF
V: TRBV2; D: TRBD1; size: .; J: TRBJ1-6; DNA: TGTGCCAGCAATGCCGGGACAGGAAATAATTCACCCCTCCACTTT; CDR3: CASNAGTGNNSPLHF
V: TRBV3-1; D: .; size: few; J: TRBJ2-1; DNA: TGTGCCAGCAGCCCGGGAGTAGCGGCATACAATGAGCAGTTCTTC; CDR3: CASSPGVAAYNEQFF
V: TRBV21-1; D: .; size: many; J: TRBJ2-7; DNA: TGTGCCAGCACGTCGTGTAGAGATGTCTACGAGCAGTACTTC; CDR3: CASTSCRDVYEQYF
V: TRBV27; D: .; size: .; J: TRBJ1-5; DNA: TGTGCCAGCAGTCCTTCTGGGGGGGAGAGTCAGCCCCAGCATTTT; CDR3: CASSPSGGESQPQHF
V: TRBV18; D: TRBD1; size: few; J: TRBJ2-2; DNA: TGTGCCAGCTCGACAGGGGGCATAAGCACCGGGGAGCTGTTTTTT; CDR3: CASSTGGISTGELFF
V: TRBV20-1; D: .; size: many; J: TRBJ2-6; DNA: TGCAGTGCTCTTCCCCTGGGGCTTGGGGCCAACGTCCTGACTTTC; CDR3: CSALPLGLGANVLTF
V: TRBV20-1; D: TRBD2; size: many; J: TRBJ2-1; DNA: TGCAGTGCTAGGAAGGGACTAGCGGTTTCTGGGCAGTTCTTC; CDR3: CSARKGLAVSGQFF
V: TRBV19; D: TRBD2; size: .; J: TRBJ2-7; DNA: TGTGCCAGTAGTACCCCCCGGGACTATCGTCGGACCACGGGGAGGGCCGAGCAGTACTTC; CDR3: CASSTPRDYRRTTGRAEQYF
V: TRBV6-2/TRBV6-3; D: TRBD2; size: .; J: TRBJ2-1; DNA: TGTGCCAGCAGTTACCTGGCTAGCGGGAGGGGCTACAATGAGCAGTTCTTC; CDR3: CASSYLASGRGYNEQFF
V: TRBV2; D: .; size: few; J: TRBJ2-1; DNA: TGTGCCAGCCGGAGGGAGTCGGATGAGCAGTTCTTC; CDR3: CASRRESDEQFF
V: TRBV7-2; D: TRBD1; size: .; J: TRBJ2-7; DNA: TGTGCCAGCAGCTGGACAGGGAACGAGCAGTACTTC; CDR3: CASSWTGNEQYF
V: TRBV30; D: .; size: few; J: TRBJ2-7; DNA: TGTGCCTGGAGAGGAGGCAGGCTGGCTAACGAGCAGTACTTC; CDR3: CAWRGGRLANEQYF
V: TRBV7-2; D: .; size: .; J: TRBJ2-7; DNA: TGTGCCAGCAAGGGCGGGTTCGCTCGGGACGAGCAGTACTTC; CDR3: CASKGGFARDEQYF
V: TRBV20-1; D: TRBD2; size: many; J: TRBJ2-1; DNA: TGCAGTGCTAGGGCGGTCGCTAGCGGGAGTATAATGGTGTACAATGAGCAGTTCTTC; CDR3: CSARAVASGSIMVYNEQFF
V: TRBV3-1; D: .; size: many; J: TRBJ2-7; DNA: TGTGCCAGCAGCCAAGAGACCGGAGGACTACCGACCTACGAGCAGTACTTC; CDR3: CASSQETGGLPTYEQYF